What follows are 2 T cell receptor beta chains derived from one specimen sequenced in a study of Graves' ophthalmopathy and Graves' hyperthyroidism. The sequenced template was RNA, covering the TCR beta CDR3 region. HTBI primers were used in a first-round RT-PCR, which preceded a second-round multiplex PCR. TCRdb processed the multiplex PCR reads anew with MiXCR; each CDR3 protein has one entry. The data show about 620,000 distinct CDR3 sequences, about 20% seen once. The sample taken for sequencing was peripheral blood. The receptors derive from a woman younger than 30 with stable Graves' hyperthyroidism. Some clones in this sample may be carry-over from other donors' samples.

The V call is TRBV7-8, the J call TRBJ2-7; unclear D gene. The CDR3 is 15 residues long. From germline, CDR1 is SGHVS and CDR2 FQNEAQ. Trimming left V 5 bases short and J 1 base short, with 15 bases between. The CDR3 DNA reads TGTGCCAGCAGCCCCCCCGCCTTGGGATCCTACGAGCAGTACTTC. This encodes CASSPPALGSYEQYF.

The chain carries TRBV5-4 and TRBJ1-1; the match to TRBD1 covers 7 bases. Germline V gene sequence: CDR1 SGHNT, CDR2 YYREEE (reference sequence). This CDR3 is 15 amino acids long. The V segment lost 3 bases and the J segment 3 bases; nucleotides outside the gene matches: 8. CDR3 sequence: CASSSGQELDTEAFF. DNA of the CDR3: TGTGCCAGCAGCTCCGGACAGGAGTTGGACACTGAAGCTTTCTTT.